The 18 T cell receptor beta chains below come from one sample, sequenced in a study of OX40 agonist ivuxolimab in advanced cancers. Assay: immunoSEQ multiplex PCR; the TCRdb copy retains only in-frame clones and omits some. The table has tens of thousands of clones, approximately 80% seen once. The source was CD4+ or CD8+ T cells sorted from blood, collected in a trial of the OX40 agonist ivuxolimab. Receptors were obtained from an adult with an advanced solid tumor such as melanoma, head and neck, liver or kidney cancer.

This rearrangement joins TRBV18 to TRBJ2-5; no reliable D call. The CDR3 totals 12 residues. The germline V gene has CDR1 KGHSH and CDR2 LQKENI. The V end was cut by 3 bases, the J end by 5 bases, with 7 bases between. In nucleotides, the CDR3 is TGTGCCAGCTCACCCTCTCGGGAGACCCAGTACTTC. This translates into CASSPSRETQYF.

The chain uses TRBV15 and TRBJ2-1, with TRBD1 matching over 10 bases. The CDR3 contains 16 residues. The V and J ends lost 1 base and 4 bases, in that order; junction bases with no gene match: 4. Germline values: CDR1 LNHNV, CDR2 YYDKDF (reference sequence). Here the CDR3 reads CATSRVGTGVYNEQFF. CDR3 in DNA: TGTGCCACCAGCAGAGTGGGGACAGGGGTGTACAATGAGCAGTTCTTC. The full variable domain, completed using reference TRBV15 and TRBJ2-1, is DAMVIQNPRYQVTQFGKPVTLSCSQTLNHNVMYWYQQKSSQAPKLLFHYYDKDFNNEADTPDNFQSRRPNTSFCFLDIRSPGLGDTAMYLCATSRVGTGVYNEQFFGPGTRLTVL.

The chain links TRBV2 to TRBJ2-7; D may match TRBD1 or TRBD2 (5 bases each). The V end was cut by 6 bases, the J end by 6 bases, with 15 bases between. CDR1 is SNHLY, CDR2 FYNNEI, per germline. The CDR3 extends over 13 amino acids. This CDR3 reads CASRGVSVGEQYV. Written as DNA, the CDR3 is TGTGCCAGCAGGGGGGTCTCGGTGGGCGAGCAGTACGTC.

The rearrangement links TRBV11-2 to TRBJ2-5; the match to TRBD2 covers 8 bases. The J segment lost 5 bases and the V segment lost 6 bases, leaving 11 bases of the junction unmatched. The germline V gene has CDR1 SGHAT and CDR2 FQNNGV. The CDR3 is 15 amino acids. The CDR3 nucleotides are TGTGCCAGCAGTATCCCCGGGACTAGTGGGGAGACCCAGTACTTC. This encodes CASSIPGTSGETQYF.

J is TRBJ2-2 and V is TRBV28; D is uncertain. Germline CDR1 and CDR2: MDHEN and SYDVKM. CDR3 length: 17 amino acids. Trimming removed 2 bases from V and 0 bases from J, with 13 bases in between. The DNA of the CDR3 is TGTGCCAGCAGTTTAAGCGAGTGGATTTCGAACACCGGGGAGCTGTTTTTT. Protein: CASSLSEWISNTGELFF.

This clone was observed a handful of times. Written as DNA, the CDR3 is TGCGCCAGCAGCTTGGCCAGTAGCGGGAGGTCATACGAGCAGTACTTC. Residues: CASSLASSGRSYEQYF. The chain joins TRBV5-1 to TRBJ2-7, with 10 positions matching TRBD2. The CDR3 has 16 residues. CDR1 is SGHRS, CDR2 YFSETQ, per germline. J lost 4 bases, V lost 0 bases, and 7 bases had no gene match.

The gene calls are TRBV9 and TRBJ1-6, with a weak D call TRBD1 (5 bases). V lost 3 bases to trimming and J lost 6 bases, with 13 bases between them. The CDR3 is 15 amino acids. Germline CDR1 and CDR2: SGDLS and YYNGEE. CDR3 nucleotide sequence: TGTGCCAGCAGCGCAACCAGGGTTGGTAATTCACCCCTCCACTTT. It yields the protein CASSATRVGNSPLHF.

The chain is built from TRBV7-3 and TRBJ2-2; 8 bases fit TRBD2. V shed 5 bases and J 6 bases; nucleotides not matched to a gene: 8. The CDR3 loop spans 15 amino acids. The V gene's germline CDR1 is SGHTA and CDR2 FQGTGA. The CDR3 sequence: CASSPGRGAPGELFF. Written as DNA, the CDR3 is TGTGCCAGCAGCCCCGGGCGGGGGGCGCCCGGGGAGCTGTTTTTT.

CDR3 nucleotide sequence: TGTGCCAGCAGCTCGACAGGGTTGGGTGAGCAGTACTTC. Residues: CASSSTGLGEQYF. The rearrangement uses TRBV7-8 and TRBJ2-7; TRBD1 agrees at 7 bases. V lost 4 bases to trimming and J lost 7 bases; unmatched junction nucleotides: 7. The CDR3 has 13 residues. The germline V gene encodes CDR1 SGHVS and CDR2 FQNEAQ. The variable domain in full, completed from reference TRBV7-8 and TRBJ2-7, reads GAGVSQSPRYKVAKRGQDVALRCDPISGHVSLFWYQQALGQGPEFLTYFQNEAQLDKSGLPSDRFFAERPEGSVSTLKIQRTQQEDSAVYLCASSSTGLGEQYFGPGTRLTVT.

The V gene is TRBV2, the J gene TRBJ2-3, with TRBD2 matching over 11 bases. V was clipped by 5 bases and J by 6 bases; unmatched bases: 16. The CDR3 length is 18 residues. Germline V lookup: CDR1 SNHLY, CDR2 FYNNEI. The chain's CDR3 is CASSKRGTSGNLGDTQYF. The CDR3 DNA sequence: TGTGCCAGCAGTAAAAGGGGGACTAGCGGAAACCTAGGGGATACGCAGTATTTT.

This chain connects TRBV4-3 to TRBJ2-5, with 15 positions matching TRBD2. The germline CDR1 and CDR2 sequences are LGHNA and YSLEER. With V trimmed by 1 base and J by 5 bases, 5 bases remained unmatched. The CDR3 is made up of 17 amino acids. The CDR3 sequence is CASSQGTSGRAGETQYF. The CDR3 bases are TGCGCCAGCAGCCAAGGGACTAGCGGGAGGGCCGGTGAGACCCAGTACTTC.

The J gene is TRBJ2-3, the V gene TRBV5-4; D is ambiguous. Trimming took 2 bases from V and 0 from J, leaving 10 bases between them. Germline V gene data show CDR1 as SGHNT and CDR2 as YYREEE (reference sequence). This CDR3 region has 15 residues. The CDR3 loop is CASSFGVTSTDTQYF. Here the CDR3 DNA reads TGTGCCAGCAGCTTTGGGGTTACTAGCACAGATACGCAGTATTTT.

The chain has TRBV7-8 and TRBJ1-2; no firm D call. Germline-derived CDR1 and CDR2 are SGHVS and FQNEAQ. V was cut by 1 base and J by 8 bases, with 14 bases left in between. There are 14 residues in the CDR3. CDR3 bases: TGTGCCAGCAGCTTAGAAGGGAAAGGGCTAGGCTACACCTTC. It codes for CASSLEGKGLGYTF.

CDR3 DNA: TGTGCCATCAGTGAGGTTTCAGAGGGGGGCTACACCTTC. It yields the protein CAISEVSEGGYTF. This chain links TRBV10-3 with TRBJ1-2; TRBD1 is a possible D gene (5 bases). The length of the CDR3 is 13 residues. CDR1 and CDR2 (germline): ENHRY, SYGVKD. The germline V and J ends were trimmed by 2 bases and 8 bases, with 12 bases remaining between them.

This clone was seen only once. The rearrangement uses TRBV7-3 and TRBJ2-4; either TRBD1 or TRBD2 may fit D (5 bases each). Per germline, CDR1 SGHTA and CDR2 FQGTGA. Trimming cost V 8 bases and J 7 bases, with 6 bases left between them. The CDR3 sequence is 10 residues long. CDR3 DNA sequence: TGTGCCAGCGGGACGAACATTCAGTACTTC. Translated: CASGTNIQYF.

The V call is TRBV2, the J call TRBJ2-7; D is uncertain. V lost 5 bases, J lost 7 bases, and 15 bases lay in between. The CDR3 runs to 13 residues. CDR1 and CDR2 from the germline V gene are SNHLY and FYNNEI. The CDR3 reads CASSFESSIEQYV. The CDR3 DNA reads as TGTGCCAGCAGTTTTGAGTCTTCCATTGAGCAGTACGTC.

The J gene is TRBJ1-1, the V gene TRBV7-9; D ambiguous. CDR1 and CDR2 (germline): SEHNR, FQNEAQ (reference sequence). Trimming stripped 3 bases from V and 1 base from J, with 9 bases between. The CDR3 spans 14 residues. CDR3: CASSFTDKNTEAFF. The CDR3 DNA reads TGTGCCAGCAGCTTCACCGACAAGAACACTGAAGCTTTCTTT. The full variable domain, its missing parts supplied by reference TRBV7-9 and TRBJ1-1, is DTGVSQNPRHKITKRGQNVTFRCDPISEHNRLYWYRQTLGQGPEFLTYFQNEAQLEKSRLLSDRFSAERPKGSFSTLEIQRTEQGDSAMYLCASSFTDKNTEAFFGQGTRLTVV.

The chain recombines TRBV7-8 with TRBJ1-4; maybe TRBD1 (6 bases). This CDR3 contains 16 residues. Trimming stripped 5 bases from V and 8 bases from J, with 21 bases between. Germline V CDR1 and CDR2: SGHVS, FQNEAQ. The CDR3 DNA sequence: TGTGCCAGCAGCCCTAGGATTGGGGGCGCGAGGGAAAAACTGTTTTTT. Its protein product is CASSPRIGGAREKLFF.